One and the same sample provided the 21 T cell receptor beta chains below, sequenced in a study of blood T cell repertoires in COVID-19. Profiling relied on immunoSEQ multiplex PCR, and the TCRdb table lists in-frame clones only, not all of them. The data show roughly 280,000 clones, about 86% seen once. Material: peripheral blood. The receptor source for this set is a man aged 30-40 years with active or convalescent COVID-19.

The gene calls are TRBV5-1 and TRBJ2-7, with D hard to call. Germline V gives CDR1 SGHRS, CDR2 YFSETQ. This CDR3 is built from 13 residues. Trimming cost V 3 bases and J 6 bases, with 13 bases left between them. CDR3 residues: CASSSGSSGEQYF. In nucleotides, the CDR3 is TGCGCCAGCAGCTCCGGGTCCTCGGGCGAGCAGTACTTC.

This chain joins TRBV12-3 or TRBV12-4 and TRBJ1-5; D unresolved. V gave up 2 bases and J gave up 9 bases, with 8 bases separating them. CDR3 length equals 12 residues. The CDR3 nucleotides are TGTGCCAGCAGTTTACCCCTAGGGCCCCAGCATTTT. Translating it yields CASSLPLGPQHF.

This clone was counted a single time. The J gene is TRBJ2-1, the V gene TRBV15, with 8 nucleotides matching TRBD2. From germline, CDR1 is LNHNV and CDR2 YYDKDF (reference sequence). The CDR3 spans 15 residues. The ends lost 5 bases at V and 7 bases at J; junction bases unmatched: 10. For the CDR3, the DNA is TGTGCCACCAGCTTCCTTACCGGGACTAGGAATGAGCAGTTCTTC. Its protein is CATSFLTGTRNEQFF.

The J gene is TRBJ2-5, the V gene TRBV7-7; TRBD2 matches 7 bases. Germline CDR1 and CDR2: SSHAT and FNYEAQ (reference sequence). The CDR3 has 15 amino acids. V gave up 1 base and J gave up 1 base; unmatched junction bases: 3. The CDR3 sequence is CASSLEAGIQETQYF. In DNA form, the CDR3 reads TGTGCCAGCAGCTTAGAAGCGGGGATCCAAGAGACCCAGTACTTC.

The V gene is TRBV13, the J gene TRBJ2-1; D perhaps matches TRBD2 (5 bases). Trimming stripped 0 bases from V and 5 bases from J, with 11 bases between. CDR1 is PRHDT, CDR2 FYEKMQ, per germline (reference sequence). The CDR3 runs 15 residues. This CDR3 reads CASSLGWGVDNEQFF. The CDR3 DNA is TGTGCCAGCAGCTTAGGCTGGGGAGTCGACAATGAGCAGTTCTTC.

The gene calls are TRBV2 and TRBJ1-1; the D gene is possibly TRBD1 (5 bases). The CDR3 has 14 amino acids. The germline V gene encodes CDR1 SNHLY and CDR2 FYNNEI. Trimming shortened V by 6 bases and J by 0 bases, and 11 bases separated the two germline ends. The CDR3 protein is CASSLRVLNTEAFF. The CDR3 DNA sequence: TGTGCCAGCAGCCTCAGGGTCTTGAACACTGAAGCTTTCTTT.

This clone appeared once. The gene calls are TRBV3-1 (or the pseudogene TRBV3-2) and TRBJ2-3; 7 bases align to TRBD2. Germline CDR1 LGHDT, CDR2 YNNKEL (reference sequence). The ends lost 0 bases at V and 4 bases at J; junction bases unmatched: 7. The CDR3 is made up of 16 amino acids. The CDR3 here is CASSQDEGLSADTQYF. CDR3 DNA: TGTGCCAGCAGCCAAGATGAGGGACTAAGTGCAGATACGCAGTATTTT.

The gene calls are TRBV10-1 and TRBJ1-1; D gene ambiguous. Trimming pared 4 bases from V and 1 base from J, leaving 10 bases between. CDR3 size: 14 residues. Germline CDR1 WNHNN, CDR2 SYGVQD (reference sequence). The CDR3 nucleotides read TGCGCCAGCAGTGGAGGTTTTGGGAACACTGAAGCTTTCTTT. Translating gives CASSGGFGNTEAFF.

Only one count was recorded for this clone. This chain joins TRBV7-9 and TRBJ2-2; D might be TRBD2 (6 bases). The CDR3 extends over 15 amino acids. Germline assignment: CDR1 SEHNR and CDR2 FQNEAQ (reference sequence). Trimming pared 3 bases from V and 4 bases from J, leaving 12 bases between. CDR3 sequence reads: CASSFGGAGTGELFF. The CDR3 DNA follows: TGTGCCAGCAGCTTTGGCGGGGCGGGCACCGGGGAGCTGTTTTTT.

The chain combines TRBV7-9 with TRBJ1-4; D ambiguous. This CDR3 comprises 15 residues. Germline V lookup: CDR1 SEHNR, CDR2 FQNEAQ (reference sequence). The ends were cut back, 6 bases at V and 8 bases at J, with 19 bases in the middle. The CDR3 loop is CASSPSFREGEKLFF. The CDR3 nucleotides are TGTGCCAGCAGTCCCTCTTTCAGAGAGGGCGAAAAACTGTTTTTT.

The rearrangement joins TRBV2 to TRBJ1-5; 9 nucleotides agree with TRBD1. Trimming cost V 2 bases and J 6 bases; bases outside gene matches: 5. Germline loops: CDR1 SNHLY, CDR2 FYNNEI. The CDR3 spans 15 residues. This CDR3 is CASSEQTGGGQPQHF. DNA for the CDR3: TGTGCCAGCAGTGAACAAACAGGGGGCGGTCAGCCCCAGCATTTT.

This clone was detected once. The chain's CDR3 is CASSPPSGGRGNTIYF. The CDR3 nucleotides are TGTGCCAGCTCACCTCCCTCAGGGGGCCGAGGAAACACCATATATTTT. This rearrangement joins TRBV18 to TRBJ1-3, with TRBD1 matching over 8 bases. The CDR3 runs to 16 residues. V shed 3 bases and J 4 bases; nucleotides not matched to a gene: 8. CDR1 is KGHSH and CDR2 is LQKENI in the germline V gene.

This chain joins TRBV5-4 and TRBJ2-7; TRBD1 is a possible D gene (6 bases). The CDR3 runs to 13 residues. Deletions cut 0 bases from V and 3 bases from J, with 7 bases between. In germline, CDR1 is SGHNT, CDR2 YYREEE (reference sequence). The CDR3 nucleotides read TGTGCCAGCAGCTTGGGGGGGCACTACGAGCAGTACTTC. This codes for CASSLGGHYEQYF.

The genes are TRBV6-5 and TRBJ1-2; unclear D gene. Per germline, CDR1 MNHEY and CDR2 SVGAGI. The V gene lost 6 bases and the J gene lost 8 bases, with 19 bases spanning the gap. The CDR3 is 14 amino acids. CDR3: CASRSGIQKSGYTF. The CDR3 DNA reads TGTGCCAGCAGGTCCGGGATCCAGAAATCGGGCTACACCTTC.

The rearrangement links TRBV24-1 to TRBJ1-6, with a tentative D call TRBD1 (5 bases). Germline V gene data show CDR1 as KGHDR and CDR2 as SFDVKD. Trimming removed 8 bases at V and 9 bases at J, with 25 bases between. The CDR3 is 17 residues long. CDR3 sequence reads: CATIKDTIHNQGSPLHF. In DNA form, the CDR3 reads TGTGCCACCATCAAGGACACCATCCACAACCAAGGTTCACCCCTCCACTTT.

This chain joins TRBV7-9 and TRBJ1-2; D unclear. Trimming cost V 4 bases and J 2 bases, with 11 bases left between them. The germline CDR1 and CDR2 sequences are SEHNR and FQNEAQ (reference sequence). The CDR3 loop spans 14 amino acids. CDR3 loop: CASSSTGINYGYTF. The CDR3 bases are TGTGCCAGCAGCTCTACGGGAATCAACTATGGCTACACCTTC.

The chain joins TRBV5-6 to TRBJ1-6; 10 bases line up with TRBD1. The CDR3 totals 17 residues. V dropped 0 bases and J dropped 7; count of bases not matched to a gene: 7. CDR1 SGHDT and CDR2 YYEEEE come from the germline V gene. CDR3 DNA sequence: TGTGCCAGCAGCTTGGGACAGGGGGCTCAGGGAAATTCACCCCTCCACTTT. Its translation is CASSLGQGAQGNSPLHF.

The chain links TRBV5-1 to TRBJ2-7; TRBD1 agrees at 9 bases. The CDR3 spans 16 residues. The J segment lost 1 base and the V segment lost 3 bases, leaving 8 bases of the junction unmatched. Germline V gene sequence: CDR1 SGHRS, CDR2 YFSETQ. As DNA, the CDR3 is TGCGCCAGCAGCTGGGGAGCCGGGACAGGGTCCTACGAGCAGTACTTC. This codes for CASSWGAGTGSYEQYF.

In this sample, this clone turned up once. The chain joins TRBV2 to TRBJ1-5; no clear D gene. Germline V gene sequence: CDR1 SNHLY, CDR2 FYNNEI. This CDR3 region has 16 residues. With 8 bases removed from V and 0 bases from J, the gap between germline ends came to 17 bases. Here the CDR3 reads CASFYNYYHSNQPQHF. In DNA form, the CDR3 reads TGTGCCAGCTTTTACAACTACTACCATAGCAATCAGCCCCAGCATTTT.

CDR3 nucleotide sequence: TGTGCCAGCAGCGTAGGACAGAACACCGGGGAGCTGTTTTTT. Translation gives CASSVGQNTGELFF. This chain links TRBV9 with TRBJ2-2; D gene ambiguous. Trimming stripped 0 bases from V and 1 base from J, with 4 bases between. The CDR3 runs 14 residues. Germline CDR1 SGDLS, CDR2 YYNGEE.

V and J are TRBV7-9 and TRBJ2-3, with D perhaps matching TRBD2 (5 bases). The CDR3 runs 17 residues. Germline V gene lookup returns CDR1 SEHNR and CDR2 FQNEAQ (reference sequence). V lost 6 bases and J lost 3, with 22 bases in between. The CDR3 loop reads CASSLTRGRSETDTQYF. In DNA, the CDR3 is TGTGCCAGCAGTTTAACTCGGGGAAGGTCGGAAACAGATACGCAGTATTTT.